Below are 29 T cell receptor beta chains sequenced from a single sample in a study of blood T cell repertoires in COVID-19. Some clones are missing from TCRdb's copy, which holds only in-frame ones; the method was immunoSEQ multiplex PCR. The repertoire consists of some 170,000 clones, with approximately 95% occurring once and the leading ten covering under 2%. The sequencing input was peripheral blood. The receptors originated from a woman aged 60-70 years with COVID-19, enrolled during active disease.

This chain connects TRBV5-1 to TRBJ2-1; TRBD1 matches at 8 bases. Trimming cost V 4 bases and J 0 bases; bases outside gene matches: 6. The CDR3 has 16 residues. Looked up from germline, CDR1 is SGHRS and CDR2 is YFSETQ. The CDR3 sequence: CASSRWDRSSYNEQFF. The CDR3 coding sequence is TGCGCCAGCAGCCGTTGGGACAGGTCCTCCTACAATGAGCAGTTCTTC.

The DNA of the CDR3 is TGTGCCAGCAGCCAGGGGCACTCCTATAATTCACCCCTCCACTTT. This codes for CASSQGHSYNSPLHF. V usage is TRBV14 and J usage is TRBJ1-6, with D tentatively TRBD1 (5 bases). CDR3 length: 15 amino acids. Deletions cut 3 bases from V and 0 bases from J, with 6 bases between. The germline gives CDR1 SGHDN, CDR2 FVKESK. Full variable domain (outside the CDR3, taken from reference TRBV14 and TRBJ1-6): EAGVTQFPSHSVIEKGQTVTLRCDPISGHDNLYWYRRVMGKEIKFLLHFVKESKQDESGMPNNRFLAERTGGTYSTLKVQPAELEDSGVYFCASSQGHSYNSPLHFGNGTRLTVT.

The chain uses TRBV4-1 and TRBJ2-6; D is undetermined. From germline, CDR1 is MGHRA and CDR2 YSYEKL. The V and J ends lost 5 bases and 0 bases respectively, with 11 bases between them. The CDR3 totals 16 residues. The CDR3 DNA reads TGCGCCAGCAGCGTAAATCCAGGCTCTGGGGCCAACGTCCTGACTTTC. It yields the protein CASSVNPGSGANVLTF.

The chain carries TRBV30 and TRBJ1-5; 9 bases line up with TRBD1. The CDR3 length is 14 residues. Losses at the gene ends were 5 bases for V and 7 bases for J; bases not matched to a gene: 9. The germline gives CDR1 GTSNPN, CDR2 SVGIG (reference sequence). The CDR3 DNA reads TGTGCCTGGTCCCGGGACAGGGTGGGACAGCCCCAGCATTTT. It translates to CAWSRDRVGQPQHF.

The rearrangement joins TRBV11-2 to TRBJ2-3; 9 bases fit TRBD2. V lost 6 bases and J lost 2; bases outside the gene matches: 3. Germline assignment: CDR1 SGHAT and CDR2 FQNNGV. The CDR3 runs to 14 residues. This CDR3 reads CASRLAGVTDTQYF. The CDR3 DNA reads TGTGCCAGCAGACTAGCGGGTGTCACAGATACGCAGTATTTT.

J is TRBJ1-2 and V is TRBV4-3; D call uncertain. The CDR3 sequence is 15 residues long. Germline CDR1 is LGHNA and CDR2 is YSLEER. V dropped 0 bases and J dropped 7 bases, with 15 bases sitting between them. The CDR3: CASSQDGRGLIGYTF. The CDR3 DNA sequence: TGCGCCAGCAGCCAAGACGGTAGAGGGTTGATTGGCTACACCTTC.

In this sample, this clone turned up many times. The chain joins TRBV9 to TRBJ1-2; D remains ambiguous. The CDR3 sequence is 13 residues long. V gave up 0 bases and J gave up 4 bases, with 7 bases separating them. In germline, CDR1 is SGDLS, CDR2 YYNGEE. This CDR3 reads CASSVGNTYGYTF. DNA for the CDR3: TGTGCCAGCAGCGTAGGAAACACCTATGGCTACACCTTC.

The chain links TRBV6-2 or TRBV6-3 to TRBJ2-1; 10 bases map to TRBD2. Germline V gives CDR1 MNHEY, CDR2 SVGEGT. Trimming removed 5 bases from V and 5 bases from J; junction bases left unmatched: 6. CDR3 size: 15 residues. In DNA form, the CDR3 reads TGTGCCAGCAGTACCTGGACTAGCGGAAACAATGAGCAGTTCTTC. This codes for CASSTWTSGNNEQFF.

V is TRBV19 and J is TRBJ1-4, with 8 positions matching TRBD1. The length of the CDR3 is 14 residues. CDR1 is LNHDA and CDR2 is SQIVND in the germline V gene (reference sequence). V lost 6 bases and J lost 7; bases outside the gene matches: 7. The CDR3 DNA sequence: TGTGCCAGTAGGCCGACAGGGGAAGCTGAAAAACTGTTTTTT. Encoded protein: CASRPTGEAEKLFF.

The CDR3 sequence: CASSYDGEKLFF. The CDR3 DNA reads TGTGCCAGCAGCTATGACGGGGAAAAACTGTTTTTT. The V call is TRBV5-4, the J call TRBJ1-4; D is uncertain. V lost 3 bases and J lost 8, with 8 bases in between. In germline, CDR1 is SGHNT, CDR2 YYREEE (reference sequence). The CDR3 is 12 amino acids.

This chain uses TRBV29-1 with TRBJ1-2; no definite D call. V was clipped by 1 base and J by 0 bases, with 9 bases between them. CDR3 length: 14 amino acids. The V gene's germline CDR1 is SQVTM and CDR2 ANQGSEA. This CDR3 reads CSVEGQKANYGYTF. CDR3 in DNA: TGCAGCGTTGAAGGGCAGAAAGCTAACTATGGCTACACCTTC.

The V and J genes are TRBV18 and TRBJ2-3, with a tentative D call TRBD1 (5 bases). The CDR3 runs 14 residues. Trimming took 2 bases from V and 3 from J, leaving 9 bases between them. Germline lookup yields CDR1 KGHSH and CDR2 LQKENI. In DNA form, the CDR3 reads TGTGCCAGCTCACCAGGGGCGCTGACAGATACGCAGTATTTT. The encoded protein is CASSPGALTDTQYF.

V usage is TRBV20-1 and J usage is TRBJ1-1; possibly TRBD1 for D (6 bases). This CDR3 region has 11 residues. Between the trimmed V and J ends, which lost 6 bases and 7 bases, there was a span of 12 bases. Germline values: CDR1 DFQATT, CDR2 SNEGSKA (reference sequence). The CDR3 nucleotides read TGCAGTGCGCGACAGGTACGTGAAGCTTTCTTT. Protein product: CSARQVREAFF.

This clone was counted a single time. The J gene is TRBJ2-2, the V gene TRBV3-1 (or the pseudogene TRBV3-2), with 7 bases fitting TRBD1. J was trimmed by 1 base and V by 4 bases; bases with no gene match: 12. Germline V lookup: CDR1 LGHDT, CDR2 YNNKEL (reference sequence). The length of the CDR3 is 18 residues. CDR3 region: CASSPPSQGEKNTGELFF. DNA for the CDR3: TGTGCCAGCAGCCCACCTAGCCAGGGGGAAAAGAACACCGGGGAGCTGTTTTTT.

The CDR3 here is CASSSLNEKLFF. The CDR3 DNA reads TGTGCCAGCAGTTCCCTCAATGAAAAACTGTTTTTT. The chain is built from TRBV12-3 or TRBV12-4 and TRBJ1-4; D is uncertain. V was cut by 4 bases and J by 5 bases, with 5 bases left in between. CDR3 length: 12 residues.

This rearrangement joins TRBV7-2 to TRBJ2-2, with 9 bases aligning to TRBD1. Per the germline V gene, CDR1 is SGHTA and CDR2 is FQGNSA. CDR3 length equals 14 residues. Losses at the gene ends were 4 bases for V and 4 bases for J; bases not matched to a gene: 1. The CDR3 region has the DNA TGTGCCAGCAGCTGGGACAGGGCCACCGGGGAGCTGTTTTTT. Translating gives CASSWDRATGELFF.

The J gene is TRBJ2-1, the V gene TRBV14; TRBD1 might be the D (5 bases). The CDR3 has 13 residues. Trimming stripped 1 base from V and 9 bases from J, with 10 bases between. The V gene's germline CDR1 is SGHDN and CDR2 FVKESK. The DNA of the CDR3 is TGTGCCAGCAGCCAAGTAAGGGGCGGTGAGCAGTTCTTC. Translated: CASSQVRGGEQFF.

The chain couples TRBV7-9 to TRBJ1-6; D remains ambiguous. CDR3 length: 16 residues. Trimming took 6 bases from V and 8 from J, leaving 20 bases between them. Germline lookup yields CDR1 SEHNR and CDR2 FQNEAQ (reference sequence). The CDR3 region has the DNA TGTGCCAGCAGACCCCTTGGTGGAGCGTTGGATTCACCCCTCCACTTT. Residues: CASRPLGGALDSPLHF.

J is TRBJ2-3 and V is TRBV5-4; TRBD2 agrees at 9 bases. The CDR3 spans 17 residues. The V and J ends lost 4 bases and 7 bases, in that order; junction bases with no gene match: 16. The V gene's germline CDR1 is SGHNT and CDR2 YYREEE (reference sequence). The CDR3 reads CASSLSPHAGGHYTQYF. The CDR3 DNA reads TGTGCCAGCAGCCTTTCCCCCCATGCGGGGGGGCACTATACGCAGTATTTT.

The V call is TRBV11-2, the J call TRBJ1-1; D may be TRBD1 (5 bases). The CDR3 totals 14 residues. Trimming removed 2 bases at V and 10 bases at J, with 17 bases between. The V gene's germline CDR1 is SGHAT and CDR2 FQNNGV. Written as DNA, the CDR3 is TGTGCCAGCAGCTTAAATCGGGGGAGTGGGCTAGCTTTCTTT. As protein: CASSLNRGSGLAFF.

V gene TRBV6-5 combines with J gene TRBJ1-6; D not certain. The V gene lost 0 bases and the J gene lost 10 bases, with 10 bases spanning the gap. The CDR3 covers 14 residues. Germline values: CDR1 MNHEY, CDR2 SVGAGI. CDR3 loop: CASSYSGRESPLHF. CDR3 bases: TGTGCCAGCAGTTACTCGGGTCGGGAGTCACCCCTCCACTTT.

This rearrangement joins TRBV9 to TRBJ2-2; 8 bases agree with TRBD1. Germline assignment: CDR1 SGDLS and CDR2 YYNGEE. The V gene end was trimmed by 6 bases and the J gene end by 0 bases; junction bases not matched to a gene: 7. The CDR3 sequence is 16 residues long. The CDR3 DNA sequence: TGTGCCAGCACCAAATCAGGGGGCGCGAACACCGGGGAGCTGTTTTTT. It codes for CASTKSGGANTGELFF.

This clone has a single count. The chain links TRBV7-2 to TRBJ2-5; 8 positions match TRBD2. Germline trimming cut 2 bases from V and 1 base from J; bases unmatched to any gene: 3. CDR3 length equals 15 residues. Germline loops: CDR1 SGHTA, CDR2 FQGNSA. CDR3 in DNA: TGTGCCAGCAGCTTAAATGCGGGGGGCCAAGAGACCCAGTACTTC. Translated: CASSLNAGGQETQYF.

The CDR3 here is CASSLLAGAYNEQFF. The CDR3, as DNA: TGCGCCAGCAGCTTGCTAGCGGGGGCCTACAATGAGCAGTTCTTC. V and J are TRBV5-1 and TRBJ2-1; TRBD2 agrees at 10 bases. Germline CDR1 reads SGHRS; CDR2 reads YFSETQ. The CDR3 has 15 amino acids. The V and J ends lost 1 base and 2 bases, in that order; junction bases with no gene match: 0.

The rearrangement links TRBV19 to TRBJ1-1; D unresolved. The V end lost 4 bases, the J end lost 1 base, and 7 bases lay between the germline ends. This CDR3 has 13 residues. Germline V gene data show CDR1 as LNHDA and CDR2 as SQIVND (reference sequence). The CDR3 protein is CASSNTRNTEAFF. The CDR3 DNA is TGTGCCAGTAGTAACACACGGAACACTGAAGCTTTCTTT.

The V gene is TRBV23-1, the J gene TRBJ1-1; 7 bases fit TRBD1. TRBV23-1 is designated an ORF whose function remains uncertain. The V and J ends lost 2 bases and 0 bases, in that order; junction bases with no gene match: 9. CDR3 length equals 17 residues. The CDR3 region is CASSQQLQGEMNTEAFF. The CDR3, as DNA: TGCGCCAGCAGTCAACAACTTCAGGGGGAGATGAACACTGAAGCTTTCTTT.

A single count supports this clone. The chain employs TRBV5-1 and TRBJ2-3; TRBD1 agrees at 8 bases. After removal of 7 bases from V and 2 bases from J, the junction contained 6 bases not matched to a gene. The CDR3 runs 14 residues. Per the germline V gene, CDR1 is SGHRS and CDR2 is YFSETQ. CDR3 DNA sequence: TGCGCCAGCTTTCCGGGACAGGACACAGATACGCAGTATTTT. Encoded protein: CASFPGQDTDTQYF.

The chain links TRBV5-8 to TRBJ1-1, with D perhaps matching TRBD1 (5 bases). The germline V and J ends were trimmed by 1 base and 5 bases, with 12 bases remaining between them. Looked up from germline, CDR1 is SGHTS and CDR2 is YDEGEE. This CDR3 is built from 14 residues. The CDR3, as DNA: TGTGCCAGCAGCTTGTCGGGGGGTATTACTGAAGCTTTCTTT. Translated: CASSLSGGITEAFF.

The chain combines TRBV30 with TRBJ1-2, with 7 positions matching TRBD1. The CDR3 totals 15 residues. Germline values: CDR1 GTSNPN, CDR2 SVGIG (reference sequence). After removal of 0 bases from V and 7 bases from J, the junction contained 11 bases not matched to a gene. CDR3 bases: TGTGCCTGGAGTGTAGGGGGCACGGGGTCGAGTGGCTACACCTTC. Its protein is CAWSVGGTGSSGYTF.